This entry concerns a single TCR beta chain. What it recognizes is unknown. Sequencing used immunoSEQ multiplex PCR; TCRdb keeps in-frame clones, though not all of them. The sample includes fewer than 200,000 clones, around 90% of them seen just once. This CDR3 is built from 14 residues. Germline V lookup: CDR1 SGHKS, CDR2 YYEKEE (reference sequence). Trimming stripped 2 bases from V and 3 bases from J, with 11 bases between. This entry comes from a study of T cell responses to AZD1222 COVID-19 vaccine. The study's findings and limits: At baseline, seropositivity was found in only six or seven AZD1222 recipients. Compared with day 0, the breadth and depth of the Spike-specific TCR repertoire rose significantly after two doses of AZD1222.

The starting material was peripheral blood, obtained 28 days after the second AZD1222 dose. The TCR was taken from an adult who received the AZD1222 COVID-19 vaccine. V is TRBV5-5 and J is TRBJ1-1; D might be TRBD1 (6 bases). For the CDR3, the DNA is TGTGCCAGCAGCTTACAGGGTTTGTACACTGAAGCTTTCTTT. Translation: CASSLQGLYTEAFF.